The 30 T cell receptor beta chains below were found in one sample sequenced in a study of blood T cell repertoires in COVID-19. Some clones are missing from TCRdb's copy, which holds only in-frame ones; the method was immunoSEQ multiplex PCR. Of a few hundred thousand clones listed, around 82% are singletons. Input material: peripheral blood. Receptors originate from a woman aged 25 to 39 who had recovered from COVID-19.

The CDR3, as DNA: TGTGCCAGTAGACTTACTAGCGGGTACTACGAGCAGTACTTC. Amino acids: CASRLTSGYYEQYF. The rearrangement links TRBV19 to TRBJ2-7; 9 positions agree with TRBD2. V was clipped by 6 bases and J by 3 bases; unmatched bases: 6. Germline CDR1 reads LNHDA; CDR2 reads SQIVND (reference sequence). The CDR3 spans 14 residues.

This clone has only a few counts. V usage is TRBV25-1 and J usage is TRBJ2-7; D might be TRBD1 (6 bases). V lost 3 bases to trimming and J lost 0 bases, with 9 bases between them. CDR1 is MGHDK and CDR2 is SYGVNS in the germline V gene. CDR3 size: 14 residues. CDR3 in DNA: TGTGCCAGCAGTGATGAGGACAGCTCCTACGAGCAGTACTTC. Translating gives CASSDEDSSYEQYF.

The chain uses TRBV5-1 and TRBJ2-6; TRBD2 aligns across 13 bases. CDR3 length: 18 amino acids. Germline V gene lookup returns CDR1 SGHRS and CDR2 YFSETQ. The V gene end was trimmed by 6 bases and the J gene end by 0 bases; junction bases not matched to a gene: 6. CDR3 residues: CASTGLAGDLSGANVLTF. DNA of the CDR3: TGCGCCAGCACCGGACTAGCGGGAGACCTCTCTGGGGCCAACGTCCTGACTTTC. The variable domain in full, with the rest retrieved from reference TRBV5-1 and TRBJ2-6, is KAGVTQTPRYLIKTRGQQVTLSCSPISGHRSVSWYQQTPGQGLQFLFEYFSETQRNKGNFPGRFSGRQFSNSRSEMNVSTLELGDSALYLCASTGLAGDLSGANVLTFGAGSRLTVL.

This clone was detected a few times. The chain carries TRBV4-1 and TRBJ2-7; TRBD1 aligns across 9 bases. J lost 2 bases, V lost 4 bases, and 6 bases had no gene match. The CDR3 totals 15 residues. Germline loops: CDR1 MGHRA, CDR2 YSYEKL. This chain's CDR3 is CASSLNRGPTYEQYF. CDR3 bases: TGCGCCAGCAGCCTAAACAGGGGGCCCACCTACGAGCAGTACTTC.

This clone was recorded once. This chain joins TRBV28 and TRBJ2-3, with 9 positions matching TRBD2. CDR1 is MDHEN, CDR2 SYDVKM, per germline. The CDR3 is 15 amino acids. V shed 1 base and J 4 bases; nucleotides not matched to a gene: 3. For the CDR3, the DNA is TGTGCCAGCAGTTTATTAGCGGGAGTGGCAGATACGCAGTATTTT. This translates into CASSLLAGVADTQYF.

The chain links TRBV6-5 to TRBJ1-2; TRBD1 matches 9 bases. This CDR3 contains 14 residues. The ends lost 5 bases at V and 4 bases at J; junction bases unmatched: 5. Germline V CDR1 and CDR2: MNHEY, SVGAGI. CDR3 loop: CASSRRDRAYGYTF. The CDR3 coding sequence is TGTGCCAGCAGTCGCCGGGACAGGGCCTATGGCTACACCTTC.

This clone has just one count. The rearrangement joins TRBV5-4 to TRBJ2-1; possibly TRBD1 for D (6 bases). The CDR3 runs to 14 residues. V was cut by 5 bases and J by 8 bases, with 17 bases left in between. CDR1 and CDR2 (germline): SGHNT, YYREEE (reference sequence). The CDR3 region has the DNA TGTGCCAGCAGTCCGGACTGGGGACACGATGAGCAGTTCTTC. This gives the protein CASSPDWGHDEQFF.

The chain combines TRBV2 with TRBJ2-1; 10 bases are shared with TRBD2. J gave up 12 bases and V 7 bases, and 9 bases lay outside the gene matches. Germline V gene data show CDR1 as SNHLY and CDR2 as FYNNEI. The CDR3 sequence is 13 residues long. CDR3 DNA: TGTGCCAGCACTAGGAGACTAGCGGGTGGGCAGTTCTTC. This encodes CASTRRLAGGQFF.

This chain connects TRBV24-1 to TRBJ1-2, with D tentatively TRBD1 (5 bases). V was trimmed by 4 bases and J by 5 bases, leaving 28 bases between them. Germline CDR1 is KGHDR and CDR2 is SFDVKD. The CDR3 spans 19 residues. The CDR3 loop is CATSDHAGEVVPKVYGYTF. CDR3 nucleotides: TGTGCCACCAGTGACCACGCGGGGGAAGTGGTCCCGAAGGTTTATGGCTACACCTTC.

V usage is TRBV10-3 and J usage is TRBJ2-7, with no clear D. CDR3 length equals 13 residues. Trimming pared 4 bases from V and 3 bases from J, leaving 10 bases between. The germline V gene encodes CDR1 ENHRY and CDR2 SYGVKD. The CDR3 DNA is TGTGCCATCAGTGTAAATACTCGCTACGAGCAGTACTTC. Amino acid sequence: CAISVNTRYEQYF.

The chain has TRBV20-1 and TRBJ1-1; weak D call: TRBD1 (6 bases). The germline V gene has CDR1 DFQATT and CDR2 SNEGSKA (reference sequence). The CDR3 covers 11 residues. V lost 6 bases to trimming and J lost 6 bases, with 11 bases between them. Here the CDR3 reads CSATRGSEAFF. The DNA of the CDR3 is TGCAGTGCCACGAGGGGGTCTGAAGCTTTCTTT.

This clone was detected many times. The V and J genes are TRBV27 and TRBJ1-5; D might be TRBD1 (6 bases). The CDR3 spans 15 residues. Trimming took off 2 bases at V and 2 bases at J, with 10 bases between the two ends. Germline lookup yields CDR1 MNHEY and CDR2 SMNVEV (reference sequence). CDR3 DNA: TGTGCCAGCAGTTTAGTGGGGGCTGGCAATCAGCCCCAGCATTTT. It translates to CASSLVGAGNQPQHF.

The chain combines TRBV6-6 with TRBJ2-7; perhaps TRBD1 as D (6 bases). Looked up from germline, CDR1 is MNHNY and CDR2 is SVGAGI (reference sequence). V was shortened by 2 bases and J by 3 bases, with 17 bases between the two germline ends. The CDR3 loop spans 16 amino acids. The CDR3 sequence is CASSYPHSTTGYEQYF. CDR3 sequence (DNA): TGTGCCAGCAGTTACCCACATTCTACGACAGGCTACGAGCAGTACTTC.

This chain links TRBV5-6 with TRBJ2-7; TRBD2 might be the D (6 bases). The CDR3 is made up of 13 amino acids. From germline, CDR1 is SGHDT and CDR2 YYEEEE. Trimming removed 5 bases at V and 3 bases at J, with 12 bases between. CDR3 sequence reads: CASRRGPDYEQYF. CDR3 DNA: TGTGCCAGCAGGCGGGGACCCGACTACGAGCAGTACTTC. Supplemented by reference TRBV5-6 and TRBJ2-7, the full variable domain reads DAGVTQSPTHLIKTRGQQVTLRCSPKSGHDTVSWYQQALGQGPQFIFQYYEEEERQRGNFPDRFSGHQFPNYSSELNVNALLLGDSALYLCASRRGPDYEQYFGPGTRLTVT.

J is TRBJ2-5 and V is TRBV5-1, with 12 bases lining up with TRBD2. The germline V gene has CDR1 SGHRS and CDR2 YFSETQ. The CDR3 length is 18 residues. The ends lost 3 bases at V and 4 bases at J; junction bases unmatched: 13. The CDR3 DNA sequence: TGCGCCAGCAGCTCCCCGGGGCTAGCGGGAGGGCCTAGAGAGACCCAGTACTTC. It encodes CASSSPGLAGGPRETQYF.

The chain couples TRBV19 to TRBJ1-4; TRBD1 aligns across 7 bases. CDR3 size: 14 residues. V lost 3 bases and J lost 4; bases outside the gene matches: 2. Per the germline V gene, CDR1 is LNHDA and CDR2 is SQIVND (reference sequence). CDR3 residues: CASSMGQHNEKLFF. The CDR3 DNA reads as TGTGCCAGTAGTATGGGACAGCATAATGAAAAACTGTTTTTT. Drawing the rest from reference TRBV19 and TRBJ1-4, the complete variable domain is DGGITQSPKYLFRKEGQNVTLSCEQNLNHDAMYWYRQDPGQGLRLIYYSQIVNDFQKGDIAEGYSVSREKKESFPLTVTSAQKNPTAFYLCASSMGQHNEKLFFGSGTQLSVL.

This clone has just a few counts. The chain couples TRBV3-1 (or the pseudogene TRBV3-2) to TRBJ2-2; 10 positions agree with TRBD1. The CDR3 covers 14 residues. The germline V gene encodes CDR1 LGHDT and CDR2 YNNKEL (reference sequence). V lost 3 bases and J lost 7; bases outside the gene matches: 2. CDR3 bases: TGTGCCAGCAGCCAGGGACAGGGGTTCGGGGAGCTGTTTTTT. Its protein product is CASSQGQGFGELFF.

The rearrangement joins TRBV7-2 to TRBJ2-7; 7 positions match TRBD2. V shed 4 bases and J 0 bases; nucleotides not matched to a gene: 9. The CDR3 has 16 residues. CDR1 is SGHTA and CDR2 is FQGNSA in the germline V gene. The CDR3 loop reads CASSYEGGRNSYEQYF. CDR3 in DNA: TGTGCCAGCAGCTACGAGGGAGGGAGGAACTCCTACGAGCAGTACTTC.

This clone came up a few times. The chain links TRBV28 to TRBJ2-7; 7 nucleotides align to TRBD1. CDR1 and CDR2 (germline): MDHEN, SYDVKM. The junction had 5 bases not matched to a gene; V was cut back by 7 bases and J by 5 bases. CDR3 size: 12 residues. DNA for the CDR3: TGTGCCAGCACAGGGGACAGCGACGAGCAGTACTTC. As protein: CASTGDSDEQYF.

The gene calls are TRBV19 and TRBJ2-3, with D possibly matching TRBD2 (5 bases). The CDR3 totals 14 residues. The germline CDR1 and CDR2 sequences are LNHDA and SQIVND (reference sequence). V was pared by 6 bases and J by 7 bases, with 17 bases between. The CDR3 protein is CASRDQEFGNTQYF. CDR3 DNA sequence: TGTGCCAGTAGGGACCAGGAGTTCGGGAATACGCAGTATTTT.

The chain recombines TRBV6-5 with TRBJ2-1; 7 bases agree with TRBD2. The CDR3 totals 14 residues. V was clipped by 8 bases and J by 6 bases; unmatched bases: 10. CDR1 and CDR2 (germline): MNHEY, SVGAGI. The CDR3 DNA sequence: TGTGCCAGCTGCCGGGACCCGGGGGGCAATGAGCAGTTCTTC. It yields the protein CASCRDPGGNEQFF.

The genes are TRBV6-5 and TRBJ1-1; TRBD1 agrees at 8 bases. Germline V CDR1 and CDR2: MNHEY, SVGAGI. The CDR3 extends over 12 amino acids. Unmatched junction bases numbered 1, after V lost 8 bases and J lost 2 bases. The CDR3 is CASGTGNTEAFF. The CDR3 DNA sequence: TGTGCCAGCGGGACAGGCAACACTGAAGCTTTCTTT.

This chain joins TRBV21-1 and TRBJ2-1; the D call TRBD2 from the table was never checked on the DNA. TRBV21-1 is a listed pseudogene. This CDR3 spans 16 amino acids. CDR3 residues: CASSQLMAGGYNEQFF. The CDR3, as DNA: TGTGCCAGCAGCCAGCTGATGGCGGGAGGTTACAATGAGCAGTTCTTC.

V gene TRBV10-3 combines with J gene TRBJ2-7, with 8 bases lining up with TRBD2. CDR1 is ENHRY and CDR2 is SYGVKD in the germline V gene. V trimming: 6 bases; J trimming: 6 bases; junction bases outside the gene matches: 10. The CDR3 covers 14 residues. The CDR3, as DNA: TGTGCCATCAGGGGGGGACTAGATGGAAGCGAGCAGTACTTC. It translates to CAIRGGLDGSEQYF.

The V gene is TRBV5-1, the J gene TRBJ2-6, with 9 bases lining up with TRBD2. CDR1 and CDR2 from the germline V gene are SGHRS and YFSETQ. Losses at the gene ends were 1 base for V and 0 bases for J; bases not matched to a gene: 5. The CDR3 length is 18 residues. The CDR3 DNA is TGCGCCAGCAGCTTGTTTGGGACTAGCAACTCTGGGGCCAACGTCCTGACTTTC. This gives the protein CASSLFGTSNSGANVLTF. The entire variable domain, with the rest obtained from reference TRBV5-1 and TRBJ2-6, is as follows: KAGVTQTPRYLIKTRGQQVTLSCSPISGHRSVSWYQQTPGQGLQFLFEYFSETQRNKGNFPGRFSGRQFSNSRSEMNVSTLELGDSALYLCASSLFGTSNSGANVLTFGAGSRLTVL.

J is TRBJ2-1 and V is TRBV11-1, with 13 bases aligning to TRBD2. Germline V CDR1 and CDR2: SGHAT, FQDESV (reference sequence). The CDR3 totals 16 residues. V gave up 2 bases and J gave up 4 bases; unmatched junction bases: 2. The CDR3: CASSLLTSGRYNEQFF. In nucleotides, the CDR3 is TGTGCCAGCAGCTTACTGACTAGCGGGAGGTACAATGAGCAGTTCTTC.

This clone was detected a few times. This chain links TRBV7-3 with TRBJ2-7; D might be TRBD1 (6 bases). Trimming removed 4 bases at V and 3 bases at J, with 19 bases between. This CDR3 region has 16 residues. CDR1 is SGHTA, CDR2 FQGTGA, per germline. CDR3 amino acids: CASSSPARGAGYEQYF. CDR3 coding DNA: TGTGCCAGCAGCTCCCCGGCCAGGGGTGCGGGCTACGAGCAGTACTTC.

The chain is built from TRBV30 and TRBJ2-5, with D uncertain. This CDR3 spans 13 amino acids. Trimming removed 0 bases from V and 5 bases from J, with 10 bases in between. From germline, CDR1 is GTSNPN and CDR2 SVGIG (reference sequence). As DNA, the CDR3 is TGTGCCTGGAGTGTCCAGGTTCGGGAGACCCAGTACTTC. Its protein is CAWSVQVRETQYF. Full variable domain (missing parts from reference TRBV30 and TRBJ2-5): SQTIHQWPATLVQPVGSPLSLECTVEGTSNPNLYWYRQAAGRGLQLLFYSVGIGQISSEVPQNLSASRPQDRQFILSSKKLLLSDSGFYLCAWSVQVRETQYFGPGTRLLVL.

The chain joins TRBV6-5 to TRBJ2-1; D is possibly TRBD2 (5 bases). Trimming left V 6 bases short and J 2 bases short, with 14 bases between. The CDR3 contains 15 residues. Looked up from germline, CDR1 is MNHEY and CDR2 is SVGAGI. The DNA for the CDR3 is TGTGCCAGCAGGCGTCCAGCGGAGCCCTACAATGAGCAGTTCTTC. Translation: CASRRPAEPYNEQFF.

The V call is TRBV14, the J call TRBJ2-1, with 14 positions matching TRBD2. V trimming: 7 bases; J trimming: 16 bases; junction bases outside the gene matches: 9. Germline CDR1 and CDR2: SGHDN and FVKESK. CDR3 length: 13 residues. Written as DNA, the CDR3 is TGTGCCAGCACCAGAGGGGGACTAGCGGGAGATTTCTTC. Translation gives CASTRGGLAGDFF.